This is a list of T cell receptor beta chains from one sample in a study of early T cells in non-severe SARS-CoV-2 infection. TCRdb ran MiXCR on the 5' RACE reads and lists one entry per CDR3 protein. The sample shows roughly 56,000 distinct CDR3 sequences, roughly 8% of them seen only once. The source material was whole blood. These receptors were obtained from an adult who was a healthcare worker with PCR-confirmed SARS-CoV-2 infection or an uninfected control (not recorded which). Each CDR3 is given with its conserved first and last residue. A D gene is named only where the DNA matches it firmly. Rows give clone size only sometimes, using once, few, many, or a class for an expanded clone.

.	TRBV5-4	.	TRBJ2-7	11	TGTGCCAGCAGCTCGGATGGGGAACAGTACTTC	CASSSDGEQYF
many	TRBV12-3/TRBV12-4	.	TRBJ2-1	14	TGTGCCAGCAGTTCGGGCCTCAACGAAAATGAGCAGTTCTTC	CASSSGLNENEQFF
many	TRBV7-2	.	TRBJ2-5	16	TGTGCCAGCAGCTTAGGCTCAACTAGCCCCCGGGAGACCCAGTACTTC	CASSLGSTSPRETQYF
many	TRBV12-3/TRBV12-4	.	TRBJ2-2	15	TGTGCCAGCAGTTTACGGCAGGGATGGACCGGGGAGCTGTTTTTT	CASSLRQGWTGELFF
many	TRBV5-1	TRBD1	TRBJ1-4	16	TGCGCCAGCAGCTCTTTCGGCAGGGGGCGCGGGGAAAAACTGTTTTTT	CASSSFGRGRGEKLFF
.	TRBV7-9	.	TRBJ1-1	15	TGTGCCAGCAGCCTCTCCCCACAGGGGAACACTGAAGCTTTCTTT	CASSLSPQGNTEAFF
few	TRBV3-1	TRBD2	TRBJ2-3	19	TGTGCCAGCAGCCAAGAAGGAGTACTAGCGTTGAGGGGCACAGATACGCAGTATTTT	CASSQEGVLALRGTDTQYF
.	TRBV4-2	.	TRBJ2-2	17	TGTGCCAGCAGCCAAGACGGCGGCAGGGCGGGCACCGGGGAGCTGTTTTTT	CASSQDGGRAGTGELFF
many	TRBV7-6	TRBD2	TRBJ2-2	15	TGTGCCAGCAGCTTACGAGGGAGGGAAACCGGGGAGCTGTTTTTT	CASSLRGRETGELFF
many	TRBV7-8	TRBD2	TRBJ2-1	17	TGTGCCAGCAGCCTACCCACCAGACTAGCACCAAACAATGAGCAGTTCTTC	CASSLPTRLAPNNEQFF
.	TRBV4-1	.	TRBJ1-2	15	TGCGCCAGCAGCCAAGATGGACAGCTAAGCTATGGCTACACCTTC	CASSQDGQLSYGYTF
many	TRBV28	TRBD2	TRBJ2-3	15	TGTGCCAGCAGTTCCCTAGCGGGAGGTGATAATACGCAGTATTTT	CASSSLAGGDNTQYF
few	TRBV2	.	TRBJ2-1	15	TGTGCCAGCAGTGAAGAAGGAGGCAGGTTTGTAAGTTCGTTCTTC	CASSEEGGRFVSSFF
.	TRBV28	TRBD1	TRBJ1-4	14	TGTGCCAGCAGTTTTTGGGACAGAAATGAAAAACTGTTTTTT	CASSFWDRNEKLFF
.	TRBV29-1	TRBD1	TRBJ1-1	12	TGCAGCGCCAGGGGGCAGAACACTGAAGCTTTCTTT	CSARGQNTEAFF
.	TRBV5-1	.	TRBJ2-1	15	TGCGCCAGCAGCTTGGTGGAGCGGAACTACAATGAGCAGTTCTTC	CASSLVERNYNEQFF
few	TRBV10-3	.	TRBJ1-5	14	TGTGCCACCGCCGTGGAACTTAGCAATCAGCCCCAGCATTTT	CATAVELSNQPQHF
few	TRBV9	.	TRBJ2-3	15	TGTGCCAGCAGCGTAGAAGGGGGGGCGCCAGATACGCAGTATTTT	CASSVEGGAPDTQYF
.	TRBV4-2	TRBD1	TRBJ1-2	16	TGTGCCAGCAGCCAAGAGGCGACAGGGAGTTTCTATGGCTACACCTTC	CASSQEATGSFYGYTF
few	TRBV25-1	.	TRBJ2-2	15	TGTGCCAGCAGTGACCCCAGGGGTTACCCCGGGGAGCTGTTTTTT	CASSDPRGYPGELFF
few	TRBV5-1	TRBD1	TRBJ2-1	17	TGCGCCAGCAGCATCCTGGGACAGGGGGTGGGCTACAATGAGCAGTTCTTC	CASSILGQGVGYNEQFF
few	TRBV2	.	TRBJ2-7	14	TGTGCCAGCCTAGAATTCGTTGGGGCCTACGAGCAGTACTTC	CASLEFVGAYEQYF
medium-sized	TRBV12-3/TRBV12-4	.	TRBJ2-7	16	TGTGCCAGCAGCCCCAGGGGCAGCGAACTATCCTACGAGCAGTACTTC	CASSPRGSELSYEQYF
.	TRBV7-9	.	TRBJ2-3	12	TGTGCCAGCAGCCCCCCCCAGGATACGCAGTATTTT	CASSPPQDTQYF
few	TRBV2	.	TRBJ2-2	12	TGTGCCAGCAGTGGTGCCGCCCGGGAGCTGTTTTTT	CASSGAARELFF
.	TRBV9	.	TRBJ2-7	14	TGTGCCAGCAGCCCTCAGGGATCTGCCTACGAGCAGTACTTC	CASSPQGSAYEQYF
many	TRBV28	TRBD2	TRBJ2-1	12	TGTGCCAGCAGTCTAGAGCGGGACCAGCAGTTCTTC	CASSLERDQQFF
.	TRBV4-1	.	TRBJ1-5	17	TGCGCCAGCAGCCAAGACTTCTCGGGGGTATTTGGGCAGCCCCAGCATTTT	CASSQDFSGVFGQPQHF
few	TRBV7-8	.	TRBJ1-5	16	TGTGCCAGCAGCCGAGGCACCCCCTTTAGCAATCAGCCCCAGCATTTT	CASSRGTPFSNQPQHF
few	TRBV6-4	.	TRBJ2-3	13	TGTGCCAGCAGTGGAGAGGGTAGAATGGCGCAGTATTTT	CASSGEGRMAQYF
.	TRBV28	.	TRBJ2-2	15	TGTGCCAGCAGTTTATCAGTGGGGCGGACCGGGGAGCTGTTTTTT	CASSLSVGRTGELFF
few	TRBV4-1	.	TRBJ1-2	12	TGCGCCAGCAGCTCCCATCGAGGGGGCTACACCTTC	CASSSHRGGYTF
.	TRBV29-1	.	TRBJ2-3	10	TGCAGCGCTGGGACGCAACCTCCCTTTTTT	CSAGTQPPFF
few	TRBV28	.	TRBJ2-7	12	TGTGCCAGCAGTTCCATATCCTACGAGCAGTACTTC	CASSSISYEQYF
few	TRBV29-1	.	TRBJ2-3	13	TGCAGCGTTGAAGAGGACAACACAGATACGCAGTATTTT	CSVEEDNTDTQYF
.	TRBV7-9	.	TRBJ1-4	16	TGTGCCAGCAGCCCTTTTGGTCGGACAACTAATGAAAAACTGTTTTTT	CASSPFGRTTNEKLFF
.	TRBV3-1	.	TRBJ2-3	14	TGTGCCAGCAGCAGGGGGGACACCCAGGATACGCAGTATTTT	CASSRGDTQDTQYF
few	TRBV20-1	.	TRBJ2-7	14	TGCAGTGCTAGTGATAGACAGTTGTCTGGCGAGCAGTACTTC	CSASDRQLSGEQYF
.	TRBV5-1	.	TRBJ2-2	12	TGCGCCAGCAGCGGAGGGAGCGGGGAGCTGTTTTTT	CASSGGSGELFF
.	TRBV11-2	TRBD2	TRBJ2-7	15	TGTGCCAGCAGCCGTATTAGCGGGAGGAGGTACGAGCAGTACTTC	CASSRISGRRYEQYF
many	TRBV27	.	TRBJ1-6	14	TGTGCCAGCAGTTTAGGCCCCGACGGTTCACCCCTCCACTTT	CASSLGPDGSPLHF
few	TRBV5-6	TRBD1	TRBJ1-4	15	TGTGCCAGCAGCTTGGAGACCAGGGGGAATGAAAAACTGTTTTTT	CASSLETRGNEKLFF
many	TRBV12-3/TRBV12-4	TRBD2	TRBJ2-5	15	TGTGCCAGCACGCGACGGACTAGCGGGAGGGAGGCCCAGTACTTC	CASTRRTSGREAQYF
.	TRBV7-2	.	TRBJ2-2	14	TGTGCCAGCAGCATAAAGAGGGGCACCGGGGAGCTGTTTTTT	CASSIKRGTGELFF
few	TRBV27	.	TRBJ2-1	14	TGTGCCAGCAGTTCCGGGGAACGGCTCAATGAGCAGTTCTTC	CASSSGERLNEQFF
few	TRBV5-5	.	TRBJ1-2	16	TGTGCCAGCAGCCGCGCCGTGGAGGCTGCCTACTATGGCTACACCTTC	CASSRAVEAAYYGYTF
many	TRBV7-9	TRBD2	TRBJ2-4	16	TGTGCCAGCAGCTTAGGAGCGGGACTAGCCAAAAACATTCAGTACTTC	CASSLGAGLAKNIQYF
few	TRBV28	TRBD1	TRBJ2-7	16	TGTGCCAGCAGTTTGTTGGGGACAGGGGGCGTATACGAGCAGTACTTC	CASSLLGTGGVYEQYF
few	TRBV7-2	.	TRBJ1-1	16	TGTGCCAGCAGCTTACGTCCCGCAGCTAGCATCACTGAAGCTTTCTTT	CASSLRPAASITEAFF
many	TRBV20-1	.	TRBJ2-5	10	TGCAGTGCTAGTCAAGAGACCCAGTACTTC	CSASQETQYF
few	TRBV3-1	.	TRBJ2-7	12	TGTGCCAGCAGCCTTCAGGGTTTGGAGCAGTACTTC	CASSLQGLEQYF
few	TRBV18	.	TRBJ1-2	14	TGTGCCAGCTCACTTGGCCAGGGGTCTGATGGCTACACCTTC	CASSLGQGSDGYTF
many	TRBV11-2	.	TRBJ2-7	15	TGTGCCAGCAGCCCCCTCCGACAGGCACGCTACGAGCAGTACTTC	CASSPLRQARYEQYF
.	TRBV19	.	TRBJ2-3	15	TGTGCCAGTAGTATGTTGGCTAGCGAGGCAGATACGCAGTATTTT	CASSMLASEADTQYF